The subject of this entry is one T cell receptor (beta chain). This sample is drawn from a study of CD8 T cells in Susac syndrome. V trimming: 7 bases; J trimming: 6 bases; junction bases outside the gene matches: 7. CDR1 SQVTM and CDR2 ANQGSEA come from the germline V gene. The CDR3 is made up of 14 amino acids. With random hexamers, 0.5 to 1 ug RNA was reverse transcribed. TCRdb passed the immunoSEQ multiplex PCR reads through MiXCR, listing each CDR3 protein once. The sample shows under 300,000 distinct CDR3 sequences, 90% to 96% of them seen only once. Source material: CD4+ T cells from PBMCs. The chain joins TRBV29-1 to TRBJ2-1, with TRBD2 identical over 12 bases. The receptor's source is a human donor with Susac syndrome. CDR3 sequence reads: CSGKTSGRPNEQFF. CDR3 sequence (DNA): TGCAGCGGAAAGACTAGCGGGAGACCCAATGAGCAGTTCTTC.